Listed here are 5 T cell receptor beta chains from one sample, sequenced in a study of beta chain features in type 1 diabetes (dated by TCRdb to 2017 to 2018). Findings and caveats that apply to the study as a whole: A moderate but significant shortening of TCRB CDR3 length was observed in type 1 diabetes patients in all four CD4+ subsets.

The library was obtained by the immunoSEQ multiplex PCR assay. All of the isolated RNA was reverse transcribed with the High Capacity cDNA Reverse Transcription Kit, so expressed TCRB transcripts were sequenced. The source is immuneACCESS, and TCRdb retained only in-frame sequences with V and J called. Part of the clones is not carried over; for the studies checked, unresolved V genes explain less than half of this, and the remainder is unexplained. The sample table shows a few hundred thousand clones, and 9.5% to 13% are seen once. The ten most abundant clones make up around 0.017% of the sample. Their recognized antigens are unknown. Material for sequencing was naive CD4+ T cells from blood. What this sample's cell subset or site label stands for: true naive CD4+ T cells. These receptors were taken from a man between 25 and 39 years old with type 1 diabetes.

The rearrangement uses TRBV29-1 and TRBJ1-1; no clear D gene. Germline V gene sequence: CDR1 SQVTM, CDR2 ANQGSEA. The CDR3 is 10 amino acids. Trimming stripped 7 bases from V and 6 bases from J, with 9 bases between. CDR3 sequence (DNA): TGCAGCGCTTCGCAGGCTGAAGCTTTCTTT. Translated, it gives CSASQAEAFF.

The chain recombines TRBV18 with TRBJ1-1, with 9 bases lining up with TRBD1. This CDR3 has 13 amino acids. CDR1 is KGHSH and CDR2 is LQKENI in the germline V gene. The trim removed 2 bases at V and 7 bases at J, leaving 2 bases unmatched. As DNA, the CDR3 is TGTGCCAGCTCACCAGGACAGGGGAGTGAAGCTTTCTTT. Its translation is CASSPGQGSEAFF. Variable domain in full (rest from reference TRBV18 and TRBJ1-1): NAGVMQNPRHLVRRRGQEARLRCSPMKGHSHVYWYRQLPEEGLKFMVYLQKENIIDESGMPKERFSAEFPKEGPSILRIQQVVRGDSAAYFCASSPGQGSEAFFGQGTRLTVV.

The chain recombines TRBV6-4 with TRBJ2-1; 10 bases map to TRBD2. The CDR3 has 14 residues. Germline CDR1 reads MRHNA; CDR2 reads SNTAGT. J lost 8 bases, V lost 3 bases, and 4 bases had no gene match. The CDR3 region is CASSELAGYHEQFF. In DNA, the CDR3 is TGTGCCAGCAGTGAACTAGCGGGGTACCATGAGCAGTTCTTC.

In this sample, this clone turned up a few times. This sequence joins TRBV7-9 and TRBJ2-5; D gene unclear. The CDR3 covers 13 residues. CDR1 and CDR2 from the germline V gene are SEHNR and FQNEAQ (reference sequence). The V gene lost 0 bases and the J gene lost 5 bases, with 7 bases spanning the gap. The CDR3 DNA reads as TGTGCCAGCAGCTTAGCGCGTTGGGAGACCCAGTACTTC. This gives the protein CASSLARWETQYF.

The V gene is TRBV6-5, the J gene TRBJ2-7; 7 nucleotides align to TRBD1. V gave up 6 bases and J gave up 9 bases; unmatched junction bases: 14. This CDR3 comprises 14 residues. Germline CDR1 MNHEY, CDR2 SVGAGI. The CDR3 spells CASSRQGTGTGQYF. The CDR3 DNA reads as TGTGCCAGCAGCCGACAGGGAACAGGGACGGGGCAGTACTTC.